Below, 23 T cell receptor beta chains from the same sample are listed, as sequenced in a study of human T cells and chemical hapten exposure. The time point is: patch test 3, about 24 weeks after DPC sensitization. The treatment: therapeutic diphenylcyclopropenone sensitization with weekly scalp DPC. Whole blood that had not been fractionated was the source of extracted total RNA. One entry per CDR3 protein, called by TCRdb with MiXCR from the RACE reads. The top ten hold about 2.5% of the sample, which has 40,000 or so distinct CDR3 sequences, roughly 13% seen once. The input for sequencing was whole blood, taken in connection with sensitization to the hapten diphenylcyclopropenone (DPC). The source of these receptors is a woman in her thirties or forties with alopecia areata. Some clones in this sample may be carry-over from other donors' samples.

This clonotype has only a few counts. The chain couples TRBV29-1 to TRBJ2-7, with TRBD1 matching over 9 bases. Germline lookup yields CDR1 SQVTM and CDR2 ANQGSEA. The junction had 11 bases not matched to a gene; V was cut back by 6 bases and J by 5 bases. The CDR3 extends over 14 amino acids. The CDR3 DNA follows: TGCAGCGTACTTCTACAGGGGGCCCTCCACGAGCAGTACTTC. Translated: CSVLLQGALHEQYF.

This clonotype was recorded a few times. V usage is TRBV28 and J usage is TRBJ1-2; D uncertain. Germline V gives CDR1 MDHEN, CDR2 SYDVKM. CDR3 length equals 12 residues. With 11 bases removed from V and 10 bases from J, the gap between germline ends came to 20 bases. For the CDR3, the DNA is TGTGCCCTTCGACCGGGAGCTCGTCTCTACACCTTC. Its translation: CALRPGARLYTF.

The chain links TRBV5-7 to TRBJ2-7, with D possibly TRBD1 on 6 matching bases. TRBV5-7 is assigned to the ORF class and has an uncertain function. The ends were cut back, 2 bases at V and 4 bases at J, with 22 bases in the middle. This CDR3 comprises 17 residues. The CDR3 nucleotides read TGTGCCAGCAGCTTTTTACAGGGAACACAACTCCCTTACGAGCAGTACTTC. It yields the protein CASSFLQGTQLPYEQYF.

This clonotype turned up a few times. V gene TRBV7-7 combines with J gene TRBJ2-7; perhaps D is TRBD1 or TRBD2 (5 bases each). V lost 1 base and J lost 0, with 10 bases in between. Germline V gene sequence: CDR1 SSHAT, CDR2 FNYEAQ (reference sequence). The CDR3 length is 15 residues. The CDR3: CASSLGRGNSYEQYF. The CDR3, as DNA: TGTGCCAGCAGCTTAGGTCGGGGCAACTCCTACGAGCAGTACTTC.

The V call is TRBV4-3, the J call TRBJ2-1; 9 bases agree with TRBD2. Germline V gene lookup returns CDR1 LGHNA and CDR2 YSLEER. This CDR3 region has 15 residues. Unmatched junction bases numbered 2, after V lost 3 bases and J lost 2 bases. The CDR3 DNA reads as TGCGCCAGCAGCCAGTGGACTAGCGCCTACAATGAGCAGTTCTTC. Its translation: CASSQWTSAYNEQFF.

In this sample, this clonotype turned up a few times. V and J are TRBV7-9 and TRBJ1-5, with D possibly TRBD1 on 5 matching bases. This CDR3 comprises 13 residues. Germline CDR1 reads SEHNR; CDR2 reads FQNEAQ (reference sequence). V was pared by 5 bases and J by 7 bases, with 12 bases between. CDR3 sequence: CASSAGEWQPQHF. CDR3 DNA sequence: TGTGCCAGCAGCGCGGGGGAATGGCAGCCCCAGCATTTT.

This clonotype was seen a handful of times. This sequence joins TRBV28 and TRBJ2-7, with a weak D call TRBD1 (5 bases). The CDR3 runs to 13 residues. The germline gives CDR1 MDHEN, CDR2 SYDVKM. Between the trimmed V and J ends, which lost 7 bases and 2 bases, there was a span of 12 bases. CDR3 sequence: CASTRSGTYEQYF. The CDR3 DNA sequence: TGTGCCAGCACTAGATCAGGGACCTACGAGCAGTACTTC.

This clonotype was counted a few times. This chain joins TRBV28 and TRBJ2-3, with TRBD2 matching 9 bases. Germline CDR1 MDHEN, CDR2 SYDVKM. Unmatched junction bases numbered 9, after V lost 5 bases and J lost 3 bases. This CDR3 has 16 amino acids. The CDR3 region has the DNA TGTGCCAGCAGTCAACATAGCGGGAGCATGACAGATACGCAGTATTTT. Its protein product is CASSQHSGSMTDTQYF.

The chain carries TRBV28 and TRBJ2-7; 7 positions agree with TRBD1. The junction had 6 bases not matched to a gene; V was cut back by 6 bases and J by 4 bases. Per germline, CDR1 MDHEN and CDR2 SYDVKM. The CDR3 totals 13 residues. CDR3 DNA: TGTGCCAGCAGCAATACAGGGGTGTACGAGCAGTACTTC. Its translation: CASSNTGVYEQYF.

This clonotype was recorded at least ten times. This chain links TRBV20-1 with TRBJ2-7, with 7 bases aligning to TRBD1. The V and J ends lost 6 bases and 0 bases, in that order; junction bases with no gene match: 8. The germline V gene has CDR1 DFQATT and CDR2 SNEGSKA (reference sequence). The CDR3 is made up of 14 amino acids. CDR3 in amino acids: CSAPRDRSSYEQYF. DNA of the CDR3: TGCAGTGCGCCCCGGGACAGAAGCTCCTACGAGCAGTACTTC.

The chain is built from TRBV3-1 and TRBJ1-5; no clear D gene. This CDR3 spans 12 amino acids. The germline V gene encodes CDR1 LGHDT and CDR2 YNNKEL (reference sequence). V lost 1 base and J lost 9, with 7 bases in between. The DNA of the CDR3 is TGTGCCAGCAGCCAAGGAGGAGTGCCCCAGCATTTT. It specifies CASSQGGVPQHF.

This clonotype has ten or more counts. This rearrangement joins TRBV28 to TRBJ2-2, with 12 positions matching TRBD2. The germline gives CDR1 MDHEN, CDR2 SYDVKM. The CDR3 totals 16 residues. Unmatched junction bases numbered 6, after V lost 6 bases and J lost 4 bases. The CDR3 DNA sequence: TGTGCCAGCAGCAGACTAGCGGGAGTAACCACCGGGGAGCTGTTTTTT. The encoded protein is CASSRLAGVTTGELFF.

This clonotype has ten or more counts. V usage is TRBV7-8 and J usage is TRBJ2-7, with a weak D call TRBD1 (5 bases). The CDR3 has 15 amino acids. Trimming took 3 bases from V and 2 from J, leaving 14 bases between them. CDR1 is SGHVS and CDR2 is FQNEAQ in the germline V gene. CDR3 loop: CASSFQRGQAYEQYF. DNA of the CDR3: TGTGCCAGCAGCTTTCAAAGGGGCCAGGCCTACGAGCAGTACTTC.

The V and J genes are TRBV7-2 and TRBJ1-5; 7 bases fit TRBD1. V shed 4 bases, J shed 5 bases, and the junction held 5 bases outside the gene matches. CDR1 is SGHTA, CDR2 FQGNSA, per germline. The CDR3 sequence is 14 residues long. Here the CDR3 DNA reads TGTGCCAGCAGCTATCGACAGGGCTATCAGCCCCAGCATTTT. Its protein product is CASSYRQGYQPQHF.

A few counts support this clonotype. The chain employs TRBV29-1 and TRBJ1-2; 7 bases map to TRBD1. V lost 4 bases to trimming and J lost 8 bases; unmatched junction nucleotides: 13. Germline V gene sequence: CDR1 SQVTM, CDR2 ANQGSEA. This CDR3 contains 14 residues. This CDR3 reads CSVVGGTDRHGYTF. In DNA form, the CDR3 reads TGCAGCGTTGTAGGGGGGACGGACAGGCACGGCTACACCTTC.

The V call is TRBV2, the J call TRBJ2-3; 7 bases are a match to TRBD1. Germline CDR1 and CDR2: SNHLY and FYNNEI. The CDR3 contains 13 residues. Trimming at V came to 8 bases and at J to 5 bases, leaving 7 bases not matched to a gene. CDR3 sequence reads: CASGTGAEDTQYF. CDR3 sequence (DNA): TGTGCCAGCGGAACAGGGGCTGAAGATACGCAGTATTTT. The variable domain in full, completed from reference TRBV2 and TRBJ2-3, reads EPEVTQTPSHQVTQMGQEVILRCVPISNHLYFYWYRQILGQKVEFLVSFYNNEISEKSEIFDDQFSVERPDGSNFTLKIRSTKLEDSAMYFCASGTGAEDTQYFGPGTRLTVL.

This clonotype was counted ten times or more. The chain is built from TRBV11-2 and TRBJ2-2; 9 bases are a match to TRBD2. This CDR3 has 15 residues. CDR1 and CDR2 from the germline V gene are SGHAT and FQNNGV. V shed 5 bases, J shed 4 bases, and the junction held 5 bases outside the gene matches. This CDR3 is CASSVGLASTGELFF. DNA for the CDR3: TGTGCCAGCAGCGTAGGACTAGCGAGCACCGGGGAGCTGTTTTTT. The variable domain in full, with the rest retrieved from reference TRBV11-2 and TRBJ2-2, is EAGVAQSPRYKIIEKRQSVAFWCNPISGHATLYWYQQILGQGPKLLIQFQNNGVVDDSQLPKDRFSAERLKGVDSTLKIQPAKLEDSAVYLCASSVGLASTGELFFGEGSRLTVL.

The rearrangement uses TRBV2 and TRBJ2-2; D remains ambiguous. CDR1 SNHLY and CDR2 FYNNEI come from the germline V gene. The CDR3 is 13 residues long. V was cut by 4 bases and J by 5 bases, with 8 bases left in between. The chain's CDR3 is CASSAQYTGELFF. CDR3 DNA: TGTGCCAGCAGTGCGCAGTATACCGGGGAGCTGTTTTTT.

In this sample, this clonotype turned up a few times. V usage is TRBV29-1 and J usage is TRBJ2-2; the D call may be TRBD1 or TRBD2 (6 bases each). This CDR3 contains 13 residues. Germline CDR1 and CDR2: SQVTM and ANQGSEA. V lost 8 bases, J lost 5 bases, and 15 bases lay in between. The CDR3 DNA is TGCAGCTCTCGGGGGCGCGAGACCGGGGAGCTGTTTTTT. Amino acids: CSSRGRETGELFF.

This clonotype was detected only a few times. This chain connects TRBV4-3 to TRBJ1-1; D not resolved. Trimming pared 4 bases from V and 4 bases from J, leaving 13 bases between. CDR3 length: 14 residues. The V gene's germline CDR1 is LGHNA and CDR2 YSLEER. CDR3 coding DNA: TGCGCCAGCAGCCGCGGACCGCAGAGCACTGAAGCTTTCTTT. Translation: CASSRGPQSTEAFF.

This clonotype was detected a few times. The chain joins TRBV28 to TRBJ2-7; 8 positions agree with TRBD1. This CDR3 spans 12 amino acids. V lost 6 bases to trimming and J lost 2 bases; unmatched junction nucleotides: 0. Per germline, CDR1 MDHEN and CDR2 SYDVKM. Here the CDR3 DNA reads TGTGCCAGCAGGACAGGGGCCTACGAGCAGTACTTC. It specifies CASRTGAYEQYF.

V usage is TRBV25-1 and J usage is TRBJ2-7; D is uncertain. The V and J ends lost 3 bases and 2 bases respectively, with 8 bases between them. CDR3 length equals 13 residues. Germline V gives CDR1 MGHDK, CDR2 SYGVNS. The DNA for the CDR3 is TGTGCCAGCAGTGAGACCCTTCCCTACGAGCAGTACTTC. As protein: CASSETLPYEQYF.

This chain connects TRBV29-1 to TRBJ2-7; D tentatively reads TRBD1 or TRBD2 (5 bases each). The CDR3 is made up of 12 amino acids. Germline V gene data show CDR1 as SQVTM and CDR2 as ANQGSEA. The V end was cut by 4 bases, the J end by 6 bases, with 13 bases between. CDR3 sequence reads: CSVVRERGEQYF. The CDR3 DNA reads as TGCAGCGTTGTGAGGGAGAGGGGCGAGCAGTACTTC.